Listed below are T cell receptor beta chains from one sample, sequenced in a study of blood T cell repertoires in COVID-19. Profiled with immunoSEQ multiplex PCR; TCRdb holds only in-frame clones, not every one. Of approximately 200,000 clones listed, approximately 84% were seen once; the top ten hold about 2.3%. Sequencing used peripheral blood. The source of these receptors is a woman aged 55-69 years with acute or convalescent COVID-19. Both conserved end residues are part of each CDR3. The order of the fields is D gene, clone size, J gene, V gene, CDR3 DNA, CDR3 protein. D genes are given only for firm matches. A row's size may be missing; if present it is once, few, many or a size class.

>TRBD1|few|TRBJ1-4|TRBV2
TGTGCCAGCAGTGAAAGCGGACAGGGGGTAACTTGGAGTGAAAAACTGTTTTTT
CASSESGQGVTWSEKLFF
>NA|NA|TRBJ1-1|TRBV2
TGTGCCAGCAGTGAAGTGGGGGGGCGTGAAGCTTTCTTT
CASSEVGGREAFF
>NA|NA|TRBJ1-1|TRBV6-1
TGTGCCAGCAGTGAATTCAGGAACACTGAAGCTTTCTTT
CASSEFRNTEAFF
>TRBD2|NA|TRBJ2-1|TRBV2
TGTGCCAGCAGTGTAGCGGGGGGGCCTGTGAATGAGCAGTTCTTC
CASSVAGGPVNEQFF
>TRBD1|few|TRBJ1-3|TRBV4-2
TGTGCCAGCAGCCAATGGGAAGGGGGCGGAAACACCATATATTTT
CASSQWEGGGNTIYF
>NA|NA|TRBJ2-3|TRBV7-2
TGTGCCAGCAGACCTCCCGGGGGGCCGGCCGATACGCAGTATTTT
CASRPPGGPADTQYF
>NA|few|TRBJ1-2|TRBV9
TGTGCCAGCGGAGGCGGTAACTATGGCTACACCTTC
CASGGGNYGYTF
>NA|NA|TRBJ1-3|TRBV19
TGTGCCAGTAGTTGGGCGGGCTCTGGAAACACCATATATTTT
CASSWAGSGNTIYF
>TRBD1|NA|TRBJ1-1|TRBV5-1
TGCGCCAGCAGCTTGGTACAGGGGCTGCTTACTGAAGCTTTCTTT
CASSLVQGLLTEAFF
>TRBD1|NA|TRBJ1-2|TRBV6-5
TGTGCCAGCAGTTACTCGGGACAGGGGGGCGGCTACACCTTC
CASSYSGQGGGYTF
>TRBD1|NA|TRBJ1-2|TRBV24-1
TGTGCCACCAGCGAGGGACAGTTCTATGGCTACACCTTC
CATSEGQFYGYTF
>NA|NA|TRBJ2-7|TRBV7-2
TGTGCCAGCAGCTTAGGGGGAGGACAGGCCTACGAGCAGTACTTC
CASSLGGGQAYEQYF
>TRBD1|NA|TRBJ1-2|TRBV19
TGTGCCAGCAGTGACAGGGCGGTTATTTATGGCTACACCTTC
CASSDRAVIYGYTF
>TRBD1|NA|TRBJ1-1|TRBV28
TGTGCCAGCAGTCCTAGTGACAGGGGCGTCACTGAAGCTTTCTTT
CASSPSDRGVTEAFF
>NA|NA|TRBJ2-2|TRBV19
TGTGCCAGCGGACAGCGGAACACCGGGGAGCTGTTTTTT
CASGQRNTGELFF
>NA|once|TRBJ2-7|TRBV2
TGTGCCAGCAGTGCGGGGTGGCAGTACTTC
CASSAGWQYF
>NA|NA|TRBJ2-2|TRBV9
TGTGCCAGCAGCGTAAGCCAGGGTCTTAGCACCGGGGAGCTGTTTTTT
CASSVSQGLSTGELFF
>TRBD1|NA|TRBJ1-1|TRBV6-2/TRBV6-3
TGTGCCAGCAGTTACCCCTCGGACAGGAGATCGAACACTGAAGCTTTCTTT
CASSYPSDRRSNTEAFF
>NA|NA|TRBJ2-5|TRBV7-2
TGTGCCAGCAGCTTAGCGGGCCACCGGGGAGAGACCCAGTACTTC
CASSLAGHRGETQYF
>NA|NA|TRBJ1-6|TRBV6-5
TGTGGCGAAGGCGGGCTGAATTCACCCCTCCACTTT
CGEGGLNSPLHF
>NA|NA|TRBJ1-1|TRBV7-2
TGTGCCAGCAGCTTAGTTGCGGGGAGTATGAACACTGAAGCTTTCTTT
CASSLVAGSMNTEAFF
>NA|NA|TRBJ2-2|TRBV9
TGTGCCAGTGACCGATTAGCTACGAACACCGGGGAGCTGTTTTTT
CASDRLATNTGELFF
>TRBD1|NA|TRBJ1-2|TRBV19
TGTGCCAGTAGCCGGGGACAGGGTAATGGCTACACCTTC
CASSRGQGNGYTF
>NA|NA|TRBJ2-1|TRBV29-1
TGCAGCGTTGCGGGACACCCCAAGAGCTCCTACAATGAGCAGTTCTTC
CSVAGHPKSSYNEQFF
>TRBD1|NA|TRBJ1-5|TRBV5-1
TGCGCCAGCAGCTTGGTGCCAGGGGGACAGCCCCAGCATTTT
CASSLVPGGQPQHF
>NA|NA|TRBJ2-7|TRBV20-1
TGCAGTGCTAGTCTGGCGGGGAGACGCTACGAGCAGTACTTC
CSASLAGRRYEQYF
>NA|NA|TRBJ1-6|TRBV5-5
TGTGCCAGCAGCTTGGCCTCGGGAGGATCACCCCTCCACTTT
CASSLASGGSPLHF
>NA|NA|TRBJ2-3|TRBV11-2
TGTGCCAGCAGCTTATCTTCGGCGGCAGATACGCAGTATTTT
CASSLSSAADTQYF
>TRBD2|NA|TRBJ2-3|TRBV6-2/TRBV6-3
TGTGCCAGCAGTTACTCGGGGCTAGCGGGGGGAGATACGCAGTATTTT
CASSYSGLAGGDTQYF
>NA|NA|TRBJ2-1|TRBV19
TGTGCCAGTAGTAAGGAGGGAGCACCCTACAATGAGCAGTTCTTC
CASSKEGAPYNEQFF
>TRBD2|NA|TRBJ2-2|TRBV9
TGTGCCAGCAGCGCTAGCGGGGGGTACACCGGGGAGCTGTTTTTT
CASSASGGYTGELFF
>NA|NA|TRBJ1-3|TRBV7-9
TGTGCCAGCAGCTTAGCGGGGGCCAGGAACTCTGGAAACACCATATATTTT
CASSLAGARNSGNTIYF
>NA|NA|TRBJ2-7|TRBV6-1
TGTGCCAGCAGTGAGGGCAGGGCTAATTTTTACGAGCAGTACTTC
CASSEGRANFYEQYF
>TRBD1|NA|TRBJ1-5|TRBV19
TGTGCCAGTAGTACTGACAGGGGCCCGTCGGCTTTT
CASSTDRGPSAF
>TRBD1|NA|TRBJ1-3|TRBV5-4
TGTGCCAGCAGTCGGTTTAGCGGACAGGGTACTGGAAACACCATATATTTT
CASSRFSGQGTGNTIYF
>NA|NA|TRBJ1-1|TRBV10-3
TGTGCCACCAGCCGAAAACAGGGGAACACTGAAGCTTTCTTT
CATSRKQGNTEAFF
>NA|NA|TRBJ1-4|TRBV5-6
TGTGCCAGCAGCTTACTACAGGGACTAGAAGTGTTTTTT
CASSLLQGLEVFF
>TRBD2|NA|TRBJ2-4|TRBV23-1
TGCGCCAGCAGTCAATGGCCCGGGGGGGACAAAAACATTCAGTACTTC
CASSQWPGGDKNIQYF
>TRBD2|NA|TRBJ2-7|TRBV4-2
TGTGCCAGCAGCCCCGAAGTTCTAGCGGGGGGAGACGAGCAGTACTTC
CASSPEVLAGGDEQYF
>NA|few|TRBJ1-4|TRBV4-1
TGCGCCAGCGGTACCGCGGGGGCCTCCGGTGAAAAACTGTTTTTT
CASGTAGASGEKLFF
>NA|NA|TRBJ1-3|TRBV19
TGTGCCAGTAAACAGGGAGTCTCTGGAAACACCATATATTTT
CASKQGVSGNTIYF
>TRBD2|few|TRBJ2-3|TRBV7-2
TGTGCCAGCAGACCGGACCCGGGACTAGCGGGACCTAGCACAGATACGCAGTATTTT
CASRPDPGLAGPSTDTQYF